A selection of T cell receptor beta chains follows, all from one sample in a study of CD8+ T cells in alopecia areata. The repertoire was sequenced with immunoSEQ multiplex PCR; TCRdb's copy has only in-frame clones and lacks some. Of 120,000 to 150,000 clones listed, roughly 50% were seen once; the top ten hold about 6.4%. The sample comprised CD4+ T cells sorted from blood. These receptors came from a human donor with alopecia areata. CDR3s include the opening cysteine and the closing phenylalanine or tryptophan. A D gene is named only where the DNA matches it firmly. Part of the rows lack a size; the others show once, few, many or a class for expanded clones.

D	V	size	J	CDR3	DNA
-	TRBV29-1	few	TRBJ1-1	CSVELGMNTEAFF	TGCAGCGTTGAGCTAGGGATGAACACTGAAGCTTTCTTT
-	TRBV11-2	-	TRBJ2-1	CASSLARNEQFF	TGTGCCAGCAGCTTAGCGCGAAATGAGCAGTTCTTC
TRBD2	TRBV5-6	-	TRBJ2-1	CASSWPGLAGEHEQFF	TGTGCCAGCAGCTGGCCTGGACTAGCGGGAGAACATGAGCAGTTCTTC
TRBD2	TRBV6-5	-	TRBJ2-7	CASRAGGLTYEQYF	TGTGCCAGCCGGGCGGGAGGTCTCACCTACGAGCAGTACTTC
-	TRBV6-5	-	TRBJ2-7	CASSYSVGTSLEQYF	TGTGCCAGCAGTTACTCGGTAGGCACATCTCTGGAGCAGTACTTC
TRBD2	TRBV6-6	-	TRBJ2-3	CASSNSGSGTDTQYF	TGTGCCAGCAGCAACAGCGGGAGTGGGACAGATACGCAGTATTTT
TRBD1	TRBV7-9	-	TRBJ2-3	CASSGRTGGTDTQYF	TGTGCCAGCAGCGGGAGGACAGGGGGGACAGATACGCAGTATTTT
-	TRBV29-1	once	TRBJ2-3	CSVLNSKGSTDTQYF	TGCAGCGTGTTAAACTCAAAAGGTAGCACAGATACGCAGTATTTT
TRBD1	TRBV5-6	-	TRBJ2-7	CASSGTGPSSYEQYF	TGTGCCAGCAGCGGGACAGGGCCCAGCTCCTACGAGCAGTACTTC
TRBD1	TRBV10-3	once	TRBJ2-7	CATSTGTGLGEQYF	TGTGCCACGTCAACCGGGACAGGGCTGGGCGAGCAGTACTTC
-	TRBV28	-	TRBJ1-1	CASSPSWGEEAFF	TGTGCCAGCAGTCCCAGCTGGGGCGAGGAAGCTTTCTTT
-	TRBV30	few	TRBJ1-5	CAWSRGDNQPQHF	TGTGCCTGGAGCCGGGGGGACAATCAGCCCCAGCATTTT
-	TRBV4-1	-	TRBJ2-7	CASSQGISSYEQYF	TGCGCCAGCAGCCAAGGAATCAGCTCCTACGAGCAGTACTTC
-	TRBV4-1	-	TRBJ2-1	CASSQTLYNEQFF	TGCGCCAGCAGCCAAACTCTGTACAATGAGCAGTTCTTC
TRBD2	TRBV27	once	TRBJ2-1	CASSPTSGSWNEQFF	TGTGCCAGCAGCCCGACTAGCGGGAGTTGGAATGAGCAGTTCTTC
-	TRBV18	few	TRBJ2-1	CASSPRSRTSDNEQFF	TGTGCCAGCTCACCCAGGAGTCGTACGAGCGACAATGAGCAGTTCTTC
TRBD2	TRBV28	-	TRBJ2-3	CASSTSGRLGTDTQYF	TGTGCCAGCAGTACCAGCGGGAGGCTTGGCACAGATACGCAGTATTTT
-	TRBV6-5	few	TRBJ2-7	CASSYSAAGSPYEQYF	TGTGCCAGCAGTTACTCCGCTGCGGGATCCCCCTACGAGCAGTACTTC
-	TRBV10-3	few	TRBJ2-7	CAISTSGTRDEQYF	TGTGCCATCAGCACATCCGGGACAAGGGACGAGCAGTACTTC
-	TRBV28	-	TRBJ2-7	CASSSYYEQYF	TGTGCCAGCAGTTCATATTACGAGCAGTACTTC
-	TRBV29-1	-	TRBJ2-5	CSALTSETQYF	TGCAGCGCCCTGACGTCAGAGACCCAGTACTTC
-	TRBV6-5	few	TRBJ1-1	CASRPSAVLEAFF	TGTGCCAGCAGGCCCTCAGCGGTTCTCGAAGCTTTCTTT
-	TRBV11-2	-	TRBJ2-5	CASSLAGIGETQYF	TGTGCCAGCAGCTTAGCGGGGATTGGAGAGACCCAGTACTTC
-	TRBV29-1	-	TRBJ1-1	CSVELKLVTEAFF	TGCAGCGTTGAGCTTAAACTTGTCACTGAAGCTTTCTTT
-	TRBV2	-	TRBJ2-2	CATNIEVTGELFF	TGTGCCACCAATATAGAGGTCACCGGGGAGCTGTTTTTT
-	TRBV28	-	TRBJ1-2	CASSLGGTGLHYGYTF	TGTGCCAGCAGTTTAGGGGGCACAGGGCTTCACTATGGCTACACCTTC
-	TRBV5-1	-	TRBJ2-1	CASSPGGGENEQFF	TGCGCCAGCAGCCCCGGGGGAGGTGAGAATGAGCAGTTCTTC
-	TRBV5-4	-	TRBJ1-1	CASSLDQGPLSNTEAFF	TGTGCCAGCAGCTTGGACCAGGGGCCCCTCTCGAACACTGAAGCTTTCTTT
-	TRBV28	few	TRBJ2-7	CASSWFVGGYEQYF	TGTGCCAGCAGTTGGTTCGTAGGGGGCTACGAGCAGTACTTC
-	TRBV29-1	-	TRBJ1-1	CSVEGRNTEAFF	TGCAGCGTTGAAGGTAGGAACACTGAAGCTTTCTTT
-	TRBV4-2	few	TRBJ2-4	CASSQDRDIQYF	TGTGCCAGCAGCCAAGATCGGGACATTCAGTACTTC
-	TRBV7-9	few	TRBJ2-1	CASSPRATSYNEQFF	TGTGCCAGCAGCCCACGAGCCACCTCCTACAATGAGCAGTTCTTC
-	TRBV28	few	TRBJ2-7	CASGGADRFSYEQYF	TGTGCCAGCGGGGGGGCCGACAGATTCTCCTACGAGCAGTACTTC
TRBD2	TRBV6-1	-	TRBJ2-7	CASSPGGREQYF	TGTGCCAGCTCCCCGGGGGGGAGGGAGCAGTACTTC
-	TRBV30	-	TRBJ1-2	CAWSHRTSRGLYGYTF	TGTGCCTGGAGTCACCGGACATCACGGGGACTCTATGGCTACACCTTC
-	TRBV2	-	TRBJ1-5	CASRRRDTGNQPQHF	TGTGCCAGCAGACGCCGGGACACCGGCAATCAGCCCCAGCATTTT
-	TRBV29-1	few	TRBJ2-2	CSSWPLPAGRGARPGELFF	TGCAGCTCCTGGCCCCTCCCGGCCGGCAGGGGTGCTCGTCCCGGGGAGCTGTTTTTT
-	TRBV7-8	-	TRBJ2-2	CASSLAGGRELFF	TGTGCCAGCAGCTTAGCTGGAGGGCGGGAGCTGTTTTTT
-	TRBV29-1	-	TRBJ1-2	CSVEEGARRYGYTF	TGCAGCGTTGAAGAGGGGGCGCGGCGCTATGGCTACACCTTC
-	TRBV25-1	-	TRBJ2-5	CASSREIQETQYF	TGTGCCAGCAGCCGAGAAATCCAAGAGACCCAGTACTTC
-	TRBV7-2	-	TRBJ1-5	CASSRTLKGQPQHF	TGTGCCAGCAGTCGGACGCTTAAAGGTCAGCCCCAGCATTTT